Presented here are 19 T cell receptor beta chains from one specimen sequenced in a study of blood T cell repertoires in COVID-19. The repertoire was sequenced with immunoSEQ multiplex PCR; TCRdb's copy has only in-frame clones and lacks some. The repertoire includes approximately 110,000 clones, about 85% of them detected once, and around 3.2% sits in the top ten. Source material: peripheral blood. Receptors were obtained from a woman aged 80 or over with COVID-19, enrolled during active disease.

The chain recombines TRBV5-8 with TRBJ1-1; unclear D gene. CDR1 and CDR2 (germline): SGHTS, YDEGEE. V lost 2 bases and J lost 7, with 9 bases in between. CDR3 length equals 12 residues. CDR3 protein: CASSFARSEAFF. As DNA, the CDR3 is TGTGCCAGCAGCTTTGCCCGGAGTGAAGCTTTCTTT.

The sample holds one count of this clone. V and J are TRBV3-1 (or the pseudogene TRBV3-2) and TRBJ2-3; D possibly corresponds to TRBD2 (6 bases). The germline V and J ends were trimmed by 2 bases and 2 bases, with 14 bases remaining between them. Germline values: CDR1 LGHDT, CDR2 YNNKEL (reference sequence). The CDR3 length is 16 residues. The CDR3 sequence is CASSQLPGTATDTQYF. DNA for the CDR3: TGTGCCAGCAGCCAACTGCCTGGGACTGCCACAGATACGCAGTATTTT.

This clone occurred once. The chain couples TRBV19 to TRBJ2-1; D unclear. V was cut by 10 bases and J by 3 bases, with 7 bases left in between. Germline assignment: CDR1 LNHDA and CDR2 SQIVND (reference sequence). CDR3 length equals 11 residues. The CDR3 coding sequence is TGTGCCACAACATACTACAATGAGCAGTTCTTC. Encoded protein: CATTYYNEQFF.

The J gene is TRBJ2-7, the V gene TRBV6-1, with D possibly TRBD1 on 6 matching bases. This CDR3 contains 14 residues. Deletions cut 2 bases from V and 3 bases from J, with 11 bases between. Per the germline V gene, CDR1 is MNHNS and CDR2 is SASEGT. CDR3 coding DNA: TGTGCCAGCAGTGAAAGGACAGCCTTCTACGAGCAGTACTTC. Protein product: CASSERTAFYEQYF.

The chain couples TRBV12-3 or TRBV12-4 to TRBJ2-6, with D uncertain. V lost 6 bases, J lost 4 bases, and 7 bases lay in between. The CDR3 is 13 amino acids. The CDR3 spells CASSLLGANVLTF. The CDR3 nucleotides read TGTGCCAGCAGCCTCTTAGGGGCCAACGTCCTGACTTTC.

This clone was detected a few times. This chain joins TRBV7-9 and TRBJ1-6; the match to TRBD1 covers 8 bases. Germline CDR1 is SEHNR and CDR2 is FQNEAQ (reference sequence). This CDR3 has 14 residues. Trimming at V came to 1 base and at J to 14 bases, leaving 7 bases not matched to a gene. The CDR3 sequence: CASSLGTGFRTLHF. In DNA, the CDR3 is TGTGCCAGCAGCTTAGGGACAGGGTTTCGAACCCTCCACTTT. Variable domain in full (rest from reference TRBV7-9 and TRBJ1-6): DTGVSQNPRHKITKRGQNVTFRCDPISEHNRLYWYRQTLGQGPEFLTYFQNEAQLEKSRLLSDRFSAERPKGSFSTLEIQRTEQGDSAMYLCASSLGTGFRTLHFGNGTRLTVT.

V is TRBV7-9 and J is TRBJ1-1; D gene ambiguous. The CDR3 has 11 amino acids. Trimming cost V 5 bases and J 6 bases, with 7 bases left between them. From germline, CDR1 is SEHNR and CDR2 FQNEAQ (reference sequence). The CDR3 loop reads CASSLSPEAFF. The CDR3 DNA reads TGTGCCAGCAGCCTCTCTCCTGAAGCTTTCTTT.

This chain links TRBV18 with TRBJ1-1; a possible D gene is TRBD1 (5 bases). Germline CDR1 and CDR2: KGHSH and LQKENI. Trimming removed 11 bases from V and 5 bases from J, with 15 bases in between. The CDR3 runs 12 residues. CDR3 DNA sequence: TGTGCCTCGGGGGGTGGAAGGACTGAAGCTTTCTTT. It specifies CASGGGRTEAFF.

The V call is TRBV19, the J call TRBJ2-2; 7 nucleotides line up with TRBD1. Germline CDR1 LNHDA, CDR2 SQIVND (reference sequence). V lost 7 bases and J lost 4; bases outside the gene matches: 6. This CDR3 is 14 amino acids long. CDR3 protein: CASNKGAGTGELFF. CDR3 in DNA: TGTGCCAGTAATAAGGGGGCGGGCACCGGGGAGCTGTTTTTT.

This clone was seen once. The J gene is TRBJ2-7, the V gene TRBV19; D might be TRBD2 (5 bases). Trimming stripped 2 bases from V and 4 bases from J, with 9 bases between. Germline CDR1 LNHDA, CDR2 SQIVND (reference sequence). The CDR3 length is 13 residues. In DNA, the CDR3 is TGTGCCAGTAGTATAACTAGTGGTTACGAGCAGTACTTC. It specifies CASSITSGYEQYF.

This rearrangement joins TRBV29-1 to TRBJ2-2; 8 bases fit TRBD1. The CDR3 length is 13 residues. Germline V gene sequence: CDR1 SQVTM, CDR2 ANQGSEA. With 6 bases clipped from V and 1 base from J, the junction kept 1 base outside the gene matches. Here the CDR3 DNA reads TGCAGCGTGGGGACAGGGAACACCGGGGAGCTGTTTTTT. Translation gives CSVGTGNTGELFF.

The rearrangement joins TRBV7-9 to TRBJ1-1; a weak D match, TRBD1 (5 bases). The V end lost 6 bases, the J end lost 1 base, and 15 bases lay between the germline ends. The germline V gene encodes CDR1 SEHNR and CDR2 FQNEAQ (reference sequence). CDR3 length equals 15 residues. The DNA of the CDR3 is TGTGCCAGCAGTCTGCAGGGTTTGTGGAACACTGAAGCTTTCTTT. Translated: CASSLQGLWNTEAFF.

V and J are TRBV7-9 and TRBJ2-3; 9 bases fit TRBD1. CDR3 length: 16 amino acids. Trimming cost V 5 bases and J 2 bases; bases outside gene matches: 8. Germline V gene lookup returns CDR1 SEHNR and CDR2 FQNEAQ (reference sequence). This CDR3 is CASSTQGALVTDTQYF. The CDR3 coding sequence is TGTGCCAGCAGCACACAGGGGGCGCTTGTCACAGATACGCAGTATTTT.

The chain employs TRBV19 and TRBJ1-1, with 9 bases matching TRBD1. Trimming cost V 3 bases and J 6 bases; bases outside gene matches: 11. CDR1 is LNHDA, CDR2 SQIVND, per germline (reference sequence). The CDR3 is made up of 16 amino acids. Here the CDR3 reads CASSIPDRGLAAEAFF. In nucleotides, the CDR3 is TGTGCCAGTAGTATTCCCGACAGGGGGTTGGCGGCTGAAGCTTTCTTT.

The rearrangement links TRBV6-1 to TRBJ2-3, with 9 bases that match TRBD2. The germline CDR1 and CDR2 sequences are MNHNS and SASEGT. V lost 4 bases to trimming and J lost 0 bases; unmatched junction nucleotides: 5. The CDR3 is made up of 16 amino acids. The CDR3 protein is CASSVRLAVSTDTQYF. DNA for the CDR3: TGTGCCAGCAGTGTTCGACTAGCGGTCAGCACAGATACGCAGTATTTT.

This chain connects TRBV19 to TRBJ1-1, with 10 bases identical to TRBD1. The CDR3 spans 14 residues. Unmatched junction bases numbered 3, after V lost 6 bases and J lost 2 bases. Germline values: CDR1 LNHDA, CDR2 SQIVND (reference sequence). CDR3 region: CASRGDRGNTEAFF. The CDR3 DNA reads TGTGCCAGTAGGGGGGACAGGGGTAACACTGAAGCTTTCTTT.

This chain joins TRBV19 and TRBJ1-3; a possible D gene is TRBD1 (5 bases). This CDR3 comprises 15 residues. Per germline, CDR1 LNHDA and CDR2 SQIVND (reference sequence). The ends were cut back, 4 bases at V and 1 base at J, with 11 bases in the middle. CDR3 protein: CASSTYGHSGNTIYF. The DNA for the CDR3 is TGTGCCAGTAGTACGTACGGACATTCTGGAAACACCATATATTTT.

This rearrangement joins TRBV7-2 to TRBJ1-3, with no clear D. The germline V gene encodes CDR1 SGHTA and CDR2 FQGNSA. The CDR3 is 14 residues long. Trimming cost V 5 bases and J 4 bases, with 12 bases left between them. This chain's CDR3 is CASSRGGLGNTIYF. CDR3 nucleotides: TGTGCCAGCAGCCGGGGTGGACTCGGAAACACCATATATTTT.

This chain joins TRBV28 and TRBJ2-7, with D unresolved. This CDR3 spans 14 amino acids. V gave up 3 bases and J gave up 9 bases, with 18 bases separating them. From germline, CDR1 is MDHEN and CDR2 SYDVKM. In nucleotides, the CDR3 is TGTGCCAGCAGTTTGTACGGAGATCCCTTCGGGCAGTACTTC. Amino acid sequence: CASSLYGDPFGQYF.